This T cell receptor (delta chain) was sequenced during a study of gamma-delta T cells after stem cell transplantation. TCRdb re-called clones from the RT-PCR reads via CATT. The repertoire has some 780 delta-chain clones, more than 3% of them found once; the top ten carry more than 50%. On this clone: TCRdb's listed protein matches a much larger clone and diverges from this DNA's translation at residue 13, likely through a read error; the protein shown comes from the DNA.

This clonotype was obtained from a human donor. It is not recorded whose cells these are; they may come from a transplant donor. The sequenced sample was gamma-delta T cells.

The CDR3 loop reads CALTKYWGIINTVKLIF. DNA of the CDR3: TGTGCTCTCACCAAGTACTGGGGGATAATAAACACCGTTAAACTCATCTTT. The V call is TRDV1, the J call TRDJ1; TRDD3 agrees at 11 bases. CDR3 length: 17 amino acids. Germline V gene data show CDR1 as TSWWSYY and CDR2 as QGS.